A selection of T cell receptor beta chains follows, all from one sample in a study of T cell repertoires in cytomegalovirus infection. No antigen has been assigned to these receptors. TCRdb processed the reads anew with MiXCR; each CDR3 protein has one entry. The data contain 380,000 or so distinct CDR3 sequences, about 34% of them singletons. Sequenced here: cultured PBMCs, sampled from culture after CMV antigen stimulation. These receptors were taken from a human donor in good health (CMV status not recorded). Some clones in this sample may be carry-over from other donors' samples. The CDR3 runs from the conserved cysteine through the conserved F or W. Each record gives: J gene, clone size, V gene, D gene, CDR3 DNA, CDR3 protein. D genes are given only for firm matches. The size of a clone is reported for some rows only, either as once, few or many, or as a class for expanded clones.

TRBJ1-2 | few | TRBV24-1 | . | TGTGCCACCAGTGATAACGCAGGGGTTGGCTACACCTTC | CATSDNAGVGYTF
TRBJ1-5 | . | TRBV19 | TRBD1 | TGTGCCAGTAGTATAAATTTGGGACAGGACCCCGATCAGCCCCAGCATTTT | CASSINLGQDPDQPQHF
TRBJ2-4 | few | TRBV11-2 | . | TGTGCCAGCAGCTTAGAAGCCAGGGCAAACATTCAGTACTTC | CASSLEARANIQYF
TRBJ2-2 | . | TRBV19 | TRBD2 | TGTGCCAGTAGCTCCCCGGGACTAGCGGGATTGGGGGAGCTGTTTTTT | CASSSPGLAGLGELFF
TRBJ2-3 | few | TRBV4-3 | TRBD2 | TGCGCCAGCAGCCAAGATCGAATGACTAGCGGCTTCACAGATACGCAGTATTTT | CASSQDRMTSGFTDTQYF
TRBJ2-5 | . | TRBV20-1 | . | TGCAGTGCACCGCACGGGGGGCTAGAGACCCAGTACTTC | CSAPHGGLETQYF
TRBJ2-1 | once | TRBV2 | . | TGTGCCAGCAGGGGGGTTAGGACAAGGCATGAGCAGTTCTTC | CASRGVRTRHEQFF
TRBJ1-1 | . | TRBV29-1 | . | TGCAGCGCTGGGGCAAGGAACACTGAAGCTTTCTTT | CSAGARNTEAFF
TRBJ2-3 | . | TRBV25-1 | TRBD2 | TGTGCCAGCAGCCGGGCGGCTAGCGGGAGTTTAGATACGCAGTATTTT | CASSRAASGSLDTQYF
TRBJ2-2 | . | TRBV23-1 | TRBD2 | TGCGCCAGCAGTCAGTCACTAGCGGGACTCCCCGGGGAGCTGTTTTTT | CASSQSLAGLPGELFF
TRBJ1-5 | . | TRBV24-1 | . | TGTGCCACCAGTGATATCGATAGCAATCAGCCCCAGCATTTT | CATSDIDSNQPQHF